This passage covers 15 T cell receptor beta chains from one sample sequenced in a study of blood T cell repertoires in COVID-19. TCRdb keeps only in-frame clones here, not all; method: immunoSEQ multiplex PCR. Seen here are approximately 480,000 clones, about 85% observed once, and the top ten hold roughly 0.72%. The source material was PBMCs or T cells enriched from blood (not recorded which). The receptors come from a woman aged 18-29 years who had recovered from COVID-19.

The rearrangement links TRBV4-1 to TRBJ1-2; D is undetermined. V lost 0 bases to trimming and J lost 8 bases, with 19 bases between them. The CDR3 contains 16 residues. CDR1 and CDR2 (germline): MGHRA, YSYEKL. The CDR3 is CASSQDSTGRPEGYTF. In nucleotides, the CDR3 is TGCGCCAGCAGCCAAGATTCTACGGGGAGGCCCGAGGGCTACACCTTC.

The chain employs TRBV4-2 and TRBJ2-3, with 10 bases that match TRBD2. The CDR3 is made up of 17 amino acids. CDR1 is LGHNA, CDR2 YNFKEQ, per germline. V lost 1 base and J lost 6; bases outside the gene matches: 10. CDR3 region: CASSQGLEAGGQDTQYF. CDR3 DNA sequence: TGTGCCAGCAGCCAAGGGCTAGAAGCGGGGGGGCAGGATACGCAGTATTTT.

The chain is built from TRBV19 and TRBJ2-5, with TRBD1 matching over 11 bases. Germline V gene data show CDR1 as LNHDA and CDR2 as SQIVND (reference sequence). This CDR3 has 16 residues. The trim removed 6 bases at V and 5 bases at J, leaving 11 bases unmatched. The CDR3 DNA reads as TGTGCCAGTAGAGGGACAGGGGGGAAGACAAGGGAGACCCAGTACTTC. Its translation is CASRGTGGKTRETQYF.

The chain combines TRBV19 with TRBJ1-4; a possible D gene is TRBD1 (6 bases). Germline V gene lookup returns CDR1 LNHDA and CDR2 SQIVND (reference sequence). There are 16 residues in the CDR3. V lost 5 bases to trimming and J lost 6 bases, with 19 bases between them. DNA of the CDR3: TGTGCCAGTAGTTCGAGGGGGATGCGGAAATATGAAAAACTGTTTTTT. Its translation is CASSSRGMRKYEKLFF.

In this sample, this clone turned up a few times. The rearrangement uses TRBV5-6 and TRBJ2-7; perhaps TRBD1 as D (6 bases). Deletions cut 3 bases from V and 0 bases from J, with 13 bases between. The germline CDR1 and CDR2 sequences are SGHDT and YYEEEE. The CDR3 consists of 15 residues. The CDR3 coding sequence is TGTGCCAGCAGCTCTCGGGACACCCTCTCCTACGAGCAGTACTTC. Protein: CASSSRDTLSYEQYF.

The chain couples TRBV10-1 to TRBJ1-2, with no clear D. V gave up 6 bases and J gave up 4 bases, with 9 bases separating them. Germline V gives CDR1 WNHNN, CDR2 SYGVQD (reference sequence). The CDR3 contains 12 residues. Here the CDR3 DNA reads TGCGCCAGCAGCGTCGTAGCCTATGGCTACACCTTC. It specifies CASSVVAYGYTF.

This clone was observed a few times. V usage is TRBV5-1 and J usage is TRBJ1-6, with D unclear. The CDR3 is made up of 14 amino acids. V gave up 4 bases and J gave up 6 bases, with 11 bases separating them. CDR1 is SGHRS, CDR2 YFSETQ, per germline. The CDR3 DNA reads TGCGCCAGCAGCAGTGACACGTTTAATTCACCCCTCCACTTT. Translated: CASSSDTFNSPLHF.

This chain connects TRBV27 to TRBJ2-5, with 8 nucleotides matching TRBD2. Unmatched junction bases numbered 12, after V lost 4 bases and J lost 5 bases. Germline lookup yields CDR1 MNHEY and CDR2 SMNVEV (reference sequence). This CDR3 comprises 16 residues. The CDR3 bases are TGTGCCAGCAGTTCCGCCGGGGGGGTGTACGCGGAGACCCAGTACTTC. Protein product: CASSSAGGVYAETQYF.

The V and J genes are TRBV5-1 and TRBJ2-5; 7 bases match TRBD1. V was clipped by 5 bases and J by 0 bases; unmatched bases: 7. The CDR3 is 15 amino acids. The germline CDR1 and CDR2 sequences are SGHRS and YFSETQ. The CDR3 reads CASRSGQWDQETQYF. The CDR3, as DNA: TGCGCCAGCAGGTCGGGACAGTGGGACCAAGAGACCCAGTACTTC.

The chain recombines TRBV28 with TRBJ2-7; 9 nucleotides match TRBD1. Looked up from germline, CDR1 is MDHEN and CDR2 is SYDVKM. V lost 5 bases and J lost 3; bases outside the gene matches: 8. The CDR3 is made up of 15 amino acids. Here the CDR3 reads CASSTTGGEGYEQYF. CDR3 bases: TGTGCCAGCAGTACGACAGGGGGGGAGGGCTACGAGCAGTACTTC. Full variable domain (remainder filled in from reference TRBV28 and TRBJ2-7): DVKVTQSSRYLVKRTGEKVFLECVQDMDHENMFWYRQDPGLGLRLIYFSYDVKMKEKGDIPEGYSVSREKKERFSLILESASTNQTSMYLCASSTTGGEGYEQYFGPGTRLTVT.

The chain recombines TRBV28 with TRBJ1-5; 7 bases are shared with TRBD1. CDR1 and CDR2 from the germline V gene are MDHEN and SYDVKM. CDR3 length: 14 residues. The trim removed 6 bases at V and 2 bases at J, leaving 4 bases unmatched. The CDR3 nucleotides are TGTGCCAGCAGCATTACAGGGGGCAATCAGCCCCAGCATTTT. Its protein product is CASSITGGNQPQHF.

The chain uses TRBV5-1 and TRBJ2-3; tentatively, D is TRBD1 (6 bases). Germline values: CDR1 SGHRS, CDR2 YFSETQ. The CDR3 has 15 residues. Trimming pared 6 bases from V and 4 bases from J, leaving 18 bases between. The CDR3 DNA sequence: TGCGCCAGCAAGGACAGCCCGGCTGATCCAGATACGCAGTATTTT. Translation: CASKDSPADPDTQYF.

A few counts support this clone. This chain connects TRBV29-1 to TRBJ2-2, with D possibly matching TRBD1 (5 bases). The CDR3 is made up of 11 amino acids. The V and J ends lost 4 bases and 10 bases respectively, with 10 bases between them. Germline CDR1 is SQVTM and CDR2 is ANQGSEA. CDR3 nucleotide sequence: TGCAGCGTTGTTCCCAGGGTGGAGCTGTTTTTT. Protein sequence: CSVVPRVELFF.

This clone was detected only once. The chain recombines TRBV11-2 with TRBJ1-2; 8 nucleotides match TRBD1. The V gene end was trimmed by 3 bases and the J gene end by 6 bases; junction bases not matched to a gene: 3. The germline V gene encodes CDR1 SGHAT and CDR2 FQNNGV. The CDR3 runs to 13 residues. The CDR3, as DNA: TGTGCCAGCAGCTTTCAGGGGGCGGATGGCTACACCTTC. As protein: CASSFQGADGYTF.

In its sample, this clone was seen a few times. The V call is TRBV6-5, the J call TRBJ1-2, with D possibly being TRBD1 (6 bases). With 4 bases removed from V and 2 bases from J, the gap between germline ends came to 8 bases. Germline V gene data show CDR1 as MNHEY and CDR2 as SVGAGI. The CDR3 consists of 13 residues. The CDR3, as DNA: TGTGCCAGCAGTTTTGACAGGAACTATGGCTACACCTTC. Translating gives CASSFDRNYGYTF.